The 8 T cell receptor beta chains in this list originate from one sample, sequenced in a study of shared clonotypes between healthy human individuals. Some clones are missing from TCRdb's copy, which holds only in-frame ones; the method was immunoSEQ multiplex PCR. This sample has 950,000 to 1,100,000 clones, with approximately 76% found just once. The sequencing sample was made of memory CD4+ T cells sorted from blood. Subset in this sample: CD45RA-negative fraction. All receptors come from a man aged 18 to 29 in good health.

The table lists this clone with a count of one. This rearrangement joins TRBV6-1 to TRBJ2-1; 9 bases map to TRBD1. V was pared by 3 bases and J by 1 base, with 4 bases of the junction left unmatched. The CDR3 loop spans 16 amino acids. The germline gives CDR1 MNHNS, CDR2 SASEGT. The DNA of the CDR3 is TGTGCCAGCAGTGACACAGGACAGGGGTCCTACAATGAGCAGTTCTTC. Translating gives CASSDTGQGSYNEQFF.

This rearrangement joins TRBV7-2 to TRBJ1-1; 8 bases are shared with TRBD1. V trimming: 4 bases; J trimming: 8 bases; junction bases outside the gene matches: 0. The germline CDR1 and CDR2 sequences are SGHTA and FQGNSA. This CDR3 is 11 amino acids long. In DNA form, the CDR3 reads TGTGCCAGCAGCTGGACAGGGGAAGCTTTCTTT. Protein: CASSWTGEAFF.

Only one count was recorded for this clone. The chain joins TRBV28 to TRBJ2-3, with 8 bases fitting TRBD2. The CDR3 is 16 residues long. The germline gives CDR1 MDHEN, CDR2 SYDVKM. V was pared by 5 bases and J by 1 base, with 8 bases of the junction left unmatched. CDR3 amino acids: CASSRQAGARTDTQYF. The DNA for the CDR3 is TGTGCCAGCAGTCGCCAAGCGGGGGCCCGCACAGATACGCAGTATTTT.

This clone was recorded only once. The chain joins TRBV25-1 to TRBJ2-5, with 8 positions matching TRBD2. Trimming took 8 bases from V and 2 from J; bases not matched to a gene: 4. Germline CDR1 reads MGHDK; CDR2 reads SYGVNS. The CDR3 spans 13 residues. The CDR3 here is CASSRGGQETQYF. In nucleotides, the CDR3 is TGTGCCAGCTCACGGGGGGGTCAAGAGACCCAGTACTTC.

The CDR3 spells CASSENGATQYF. The DNA for the CDR3 is TGCGCCAGCAGTGAAAACGGGGCGACGCAGTATTTT. This sequence joins TRBV10-1 and TRBJ2-3, with D perhaps given as TRBD1 or TRBD2 (5 bases each). Between the trimmed V and J ends, which lost 3 bases and 9 bases, there was a span of 10 bases. The CDR3 spans 12 residues. CDR1 and CDR2 (germline): WNHNN, SYGVQD (reference sequence).

The rearrangement joins TRBV6-5 to TRBJ1-1, with D possibly TRBD1 on 6 matching bases. The germline V gene has CDR1 MNHEY and CDR2 SVGAGI. V lost 6 bases, J lost 2 bases, and 16 bases lay in between. The CDR3 extends over 15 amino acids. The CDR3 DNA reads as TGTGCCAGCAGCTACGCCTTCAGGGGTAACACTGAAGCTTTCTTT. This gives the protein CASSYAFRGNTEAFF.

There are a few counts of this clone. The chain joins TRBV9 to TRBJ2-1; the match to TRBD2 covers 8 bases. The V and J ends lost 2 bases and 6 bases, in that order; junction bases with no gene match: 4. This CDR3 region has 14 residues. Germline loops: CDR1 SGDLS, CDR2 YYNGEE. DNA for the CDR3: TGTGCCAGCAGCGTGTTCCTAGCGGGCAATGAGCAGTTCTTC. Amino acids: CASSVFLAGNEQFF.

V and J are TRBV7-9 and TRBJ1-2, with D unresolved. The CDR3 extends over 16 amino acids. V was trimmed by 0 bases and J by 3 bases, leaving 14 bases between them. Germline CDR1 reads SEHNR; CDR2 reads FQNEAQ (reference sequence). CDR3 sequence reads: CASSLAEVGQDYGYTF. In DNA, the CDR3 is TGTGCCAGCAGCTTAGCGGAAGTCGGGCAGGACTATGGCTACACCTTC.